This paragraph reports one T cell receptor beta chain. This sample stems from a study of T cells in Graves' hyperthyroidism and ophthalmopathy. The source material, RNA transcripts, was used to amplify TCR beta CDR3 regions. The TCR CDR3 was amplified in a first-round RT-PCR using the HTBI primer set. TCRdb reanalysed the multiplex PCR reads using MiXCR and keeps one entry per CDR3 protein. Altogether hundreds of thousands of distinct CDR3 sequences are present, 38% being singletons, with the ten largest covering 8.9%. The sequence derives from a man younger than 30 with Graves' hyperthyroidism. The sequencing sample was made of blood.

The CDR3 here is CATKGSGRSNYEQYF. In DNA, the CDR3 is TGTGCCACCAAGGGCAGCGGGAGGTCCAACTACGAGCAGTACTTC. The chain employs TRBV24-1 and TRBJ2-7; 9 bases line up with TRBD2. Germline CDR1 KGHDR, CDR2 SFDVKD. The CDR3 loop spans 15 amino acids. V trimming: 8 bases; J trimming: 3 bases; junction bases outside the gene matches: 10.